This T cell receptor (beta chain) was retrieved from a study of blood T cell repertoires in COVID-19. CDR1 is ENHRY and CDR2 is SYGVKD in the germline V gene. This CDR3 contains 15 residues. V lost 4 bases and J 3 bases, leaving 15 bases between the germline ends. Profiling relied on immunoSEQ multiplex PCR, and the TCRdb table lists in-frame clones only, not all of them. The profile shows 300,000 or so clones, 65% to 90% of them singletons. The V call is TRBV10-3, the J call TRBJ1-2, with D maybe TRBD1 (5 bases). This sequence originates from a woman in her thirties or forties with acute COVID-19. The sample was PBMCs or T cells enriched from blood (not recorded which). The CDR3 region is CAISGAGAGDYGYTF. The CDR3 DNA follows: TGTGCCATCAGTGGCGCCGGGGCGGGGGACTATGGCTACACCTTC.